This passage covers 16 T cell receptor beta chains from one sample sequenced in a study of cytomegalovirus exposure and HLA in healthy donors. With 60 Vbeta and 13 Jbeta primers, the PCR was carried out. The repertoire was sequenced with immunoSEQ multiplex PCR; TCRdb's copy has only in-frame clones and lacks some. Of more than 85,000 clones listed, roughly four fifths are singletons. What was sequenced was PBMCs. All receptors come from a male donor in good health and CMV-seropositive.

The chain recombines TRBV5-1 with TRBJ2-7; 10 bases match TRBD1. The CDR3 sequence is 15 residues long. V lost 5 bases, J lost 0 bases, and 5 bases stayed unmatched. Germline V gene lookup returns CDR1 SGHRS and CDR2 YFSETQ. The CDR3 loop reads CASREWTGGSYEQYF. DNA for the CDR3: TGCGCCAGCAGAGAATGGACAGGGGGCTCCTACGAGCAGTACTTC.

The genes are TRBV27 and TRBJ2-1, with D perhaps TRBD2 (5 bases). Per the germline V gene, CDR1 is MNHEY and CDR2 is SMNVEV (reference sequence). The CDR3 loop spans 15 amino acids. Trimming removed 1 base at V and 0 bases at J, with 7 bases between. CDR3 nucleotides: TGTGCCAGCAGTTTATTCGGGATCTCCTACAATGAGCAGTTCTTC. Translated: CASSLFGISYNEQFF.

This clone was detected many times. The rearrangement links TRBV5-1 to TRBJ1-4; no reliable D call. The CDR3 runs 13 residues. V was pared by 3 bases and J by 10 bases, with 13 bases between. Germline CDR1 and CDR2: SGHRS and YFSETQ. The CDR3 loop is CASSSDSVGKLFF. The CDR3, as DNA: TGCGCCAGCAGCTCGGACTCCGTCGGAAAACTGTTTTTT.

This rearrangement joins TRBV30 to TRBJ1-4; D possibly corresponds to TRBD1 (5 bases). The CDR3 has 13 amino acids. Germline V lookup: CDR1 GTSNPN, CDR2 SVGIG (reference sequence). V dropped 4 bases and J dropped 10 bases, with 16 bases sitting between them. CDR3 in amino acids: CAWMGVEGTKLFF. Written as DNA, the CDR3 is TGTGCCTGGATGGGAGTGGAGGGGACAAAACTGTTTTTT.

A single count supports this clone. The chain uses TRBV4-3 and TRBJ1-1; D uncertain. V dropped 1 base and J dropped 0 bases, with 9 bases sitting between them. This CDR3 comprises 15 residues. Germline CDR1 is LGHNA and CDR2 is YSLEER. Here the CDR3 DNA reads TGCGCCAGCAGCCAAGGTGTTGGAGTGAACACTGAAGCTTTCTTT. This gives the protein CASSQGVGVNTEAFF.

The V call is TRBV5-1, the J call TRBJ2-1, with 11 bases that match TRBD2. Germline V CDR1 and CDR2: SGHRS, YFSETQ. The CDR3 has 16 amino acids. The junction had 13 bases not matched to a gene; V was cut back by 4 bases and J by 10 bases. The CDR3 nucleotides are TGCGCCAGCAGCACTCAAACTAGCGGGGGATTCGGAGAGCAGTTCTTC. Its translation is CASSTQTSGGFGEQFF.

This clone was observed once. The chain uses TRBV21-1 and TRBJ1-2. TRBV21-1 is classified as a pseudogene. The CDR3 length is 12 residues. The CDR3 bases are TGTGCCAGAGCTTGTCCTAACTATGGCTACACCTTC. This encodes CARACPNYGYTF.

This chain uses TRBV5-1 with TRBJ2-1; 7 positions match TRBD2. Germline values: CDR1 SGHRS, CDR2 YFSETQ. The CDR3 spans 16 residues. The V segment lost 4 bases and the J segment 3 bases; nucleotides outside the gene matches: 10. CDR3 sequence: CASSGDVGGGYNEQFF. The CDR3 nucleotides are TGCGCCAGCAGCGGCGACGTGGGGGGGGGCTACAATGAGCAGTTCTTC.

The J gene is TRBJ2-5, the V gene TRBV10-3; TRBD1 agrees at 9 bases. The CDR3 is 15 amino acids. V lost 6 bases and J lost 4; bases outside the gene matches: 9. Germline values: CDR1 ENHRY, CDR2 SYGVKD. DNA of the CDR3: TGTGCCATCAGCCCCGGGACAGGGCTAGGAGAGACCCAGTACTTC. It is translated as CAISPGTGLGETQYF.

The V call is TRBV19, the J call TRBJ1-2; tentative D call: TRBD1 (6 bases). This CDR3 is built from 16 residues. CDR1 is LNHDA and CDR2 is SQIVND in the germline V gene (reference sequence). The V end was cut by 2 bases, the J end by 2 bases, with 15 bases between. This chain's CDR3 is CASSIKAGTPNYGYTF. The CDR3 nucleotides read TGTGCCAGTAGTATAAAAGCCGGGACACCCAACTATGGCTACACCTTC.

The chain is built from TRBV6-5 and TRBJ2-5, with D perhaps matching TRBD1 (5 bases). The end of the DNA fits TRBJ2-7 better, so the J call may be wrong. The length of the CDR3 is 15 residues. Germline V CDR1 and CDR2: MNHEY, SVGAGI. In DNA, the CDR3 is TGTGCCAGCAGTTATTTGTCGGGCAGGGTCGGCGAGCAGTACTTC. Translated: CASSYLSGRVGEQYF.

J is TRBJ1-2 and V is TRBV11-1; D unresolved. The CDR3 has 13 residues. Germline lookup yields CDR1 SGHAT and CDR2 FQDESV (reference sequence). Trimming stripped 8 bases from V and 3 bases from J, with 13 bases between. CDR3 sequence: CASGYWGDYGYTF. The DNA of the CDR3 is TGTGCCAGCGGATATTGGGGAGACTATGGCTACACCTTC. Full variable domain (remainder filled in from reference TRBV11-1 and TRBJ1-2): EAEVAQSPRYKITEKSQAVAFWCDPISGHATLYWYRQILGQGPELLVQFQDESVVDDSQLPKDRFSAERLKGVDSTLKIQPAELGDSAMYLCASGYWGDYGYTFGSGTRLTVV.

The chain is built from TRBV6-5 and TRBJ2-5, with 7 bases fitting TRBD2. The junction had 6 bases not matched to a gene; V was cut back by 6 bases and J by 5 bases. From germline, CDR1 is MNHEY and CDR2 SVGAGI. CDR3 length: 13 residues. This CDR3 is CASSPAGVETQYF. The CDR3 nucleotides are TGTGCCAGCAGCCCCGCGGGGGTGGAGACCCAGTACTTC.

The chain is built from TRBV7-2 and TRBJ2-7; TRBD2 aligns across 13 bases. The germline gives CDR1 SGHTA, CDR2 FQGNSA. The CDR3 is 18 amino acids. J gave up 4 bases and V 5 bases, and 14 bases lay outside the gene matches. CDR3 nucleotide sequence: TGTGCCAGCAGCCTGACTAGCGGGGGGTACGAATCCCATTACGAGCAGTACTTC. Protein: CASSLTSGGYESHYEQYF.

On this clone itself: Mismatch with germline at one junction end may stem from a read error. The chain has TRBV5-1 and TRBJ2-5; tentative D call: TRBD2 (6 bases). Germline V CDR1 and CDR2: SGHRS, YFSETQ. This CDR3 contains 14 residues. The CDR3 loop reads CASRLDTGGETQYF. The DNA for the CDR3 is TGCGCCAGCAGGTTGGACACCGGGGGAGAGACCCAGTACTTC.

This clone was counted a few times. The chain recombines TRBV6-1 with TRBJ1-1; tentative D call: TRBD1 (6 bases). The CDR3 length is 12 residues. Germline V lookup: CDR1 MNHNS, CDR2 SASEGT. Trimming took 10 bases from V and 1 from J, leaving 10 bases between them. This chain's CDR3 is CANSRGNTEAFF. The CDR3, as DNA: TGTGCCAACTCCAGGGGGAACACTGAAGCTTTCTTT.